A selection of T cell receptor beta chains follows, all from one sample in a study of blood T cell repertoires in COVID-19. Assay: immunoSEQ multiplex PCR; the TCRdb copy retains only in-frame clones and omits some. The profile shows over 130,000 clones, approximately 86% of them singletons. Input material: peripheral blood. Source of these receptors: a woman aged 55-70 years with active or convalescent COVID-19. Both conserved end residues are trimmed from each CDR3.

v_gene	CDR3aa
TRBV29-1	SVDRTNNEQF
TRBV19	ASRRTETNTEAF
TRBV11-3	ASSPGTGGSYEQY
TRBV9	ASSVGQNPEKLF
TRBV5-1	ASSQGVPNTEAF
TRBV18	ASSPGQFNEKLF
TRBV3-1/TRBV3-2	ASSHGPPDRADQPQH
TRBV6-5	ASSYELGAHGYT
TRBV2	ASSGGGTLNGSPLH
TRBV6-5	ASSIRVDNDYGYT
TRBV7-2	ASSLAFSGIQETQY
TRBV30	AWSFASRTEAF
TRBV19	ASSIEDSSNQPQH
TRBV3-1/TRBV3-2	ASSPGTTNEKLF
TRBV5-1	ASSLNLASGGNREQF
TRBV5-1	ASSLEIAGGSTDTQY
TRBV7-9	ASSSSGTGVGYT
TRBV5-4	ASSSRDYEQY
TRBV19	ASQGLQGALPTNEKLF
TRBV19	ASSIGQSIEAF
TRBV3-1/TRBV3-2	ASSSSPLGTDNEQF
TRBV12-3/TRBV12-4	ASSFRENEQF
TRBV4-3	ASSQDLGGDGYT
TRBV5-5	ASSLSRQGGNEQF
TRBV12-3/TRBV12-4	ASSLVGAETQY
TRBV7-6	ASSLAPGQMNTEAF
TRBV5-6	ASSITGGTSGNTIY
TRBV7-7	ASSSVGGEQF
TRBV27	ASSPQGGRAF
TRBV7-9	ASSSFVGADNEQF
TRBV9	ASSVVRGGPDTQY
TRBV25-1	ASRGVGNQPQH
TRBV4-1	ASSQLTGADEKLF
TRBV18	ASSPGQVISYEQY
TRBV6-4	ASSGGQNYGYT
TRBV7-8	ASSVQFSGQPQH
TRBV28	ASSGGGSANEKLF
TRBV5-6	ASSVQWSYNEQF
TRBV5-1	ASAGTSGGRDTQY
TRBV3-1/TRBV3-2	ASSQGRQANQPQH
TRBV19	ASSPPRDAETDTQY
TRBV7-2	ASSLDTGSSYEQY